These 19 T cell receptor beta chains were all obtained from the same sample, sequenced in a study of cytomegalovirus exposure and HLA in healthy donors. PCR involved 60 Vbeta and 13 Jbeta primers. This table comes from immunoSEQ multiplex PCR, and its TCRdb copy is limited to in-frame clones, with some not included. The table lists over 150,000 clones, 60% to 80% of them singletons. Specimen: PBMCs. The receptors were gathered from a man aged 50 to 60 in good health and CMV-seropositive.

This clone turned up a few times. The V gene is TRBV6-5, the J gene TRBJ2-3; 11 positions agree with TRBD2. CDR1 MNHEY and CDR2 SVGAGI come from the germline V gene. With V trimmed by 4 bases and J by 5 bases, 5 bases remained unmatched. The CDR3 runs 15 residues. In DNA, the CDR3 is TGTGCCAGCAGTTTCTCTAGCGGGGGGATAGATACGCAGTATTTT. Translated: CASSFSSGGIDTQYF.

This chain connects TRBV19 to TRBJ1-2, with a weak D call TRBD1 (5 bases). V lost 7 bases to trimming and J lost 0 bases, with 12 bases between them. Germline loops: CDR1 LNHDA, CDR2 SQIVND (reference sequence). The CDR3 totals 14 residues. The CDR3 spells CASTRQSANYGYTF. The CDR3, as DNA: TGTGCCAGTACTCGACAGAGTGCTAACTATGGCTACACCTTC.

J is TRBJ1-6 and V is TRBV4-1; weak D call: TRBD1 (6 bases). Trimming shortened V by 5 bases and J by 0 bases, and 20 bases separated the two germline ends. In germline, CDR1 is MGHRA, CDR2 YSYEKL. The CDR3 length is 19 residues. The CDR3 DNA follows: TGCGCCAGCAGCACCTTTTCGGACAGCCTGAGCTCCTATAATTCACCCCTCCACTTT. Its protein product is CASSTFSDSLSSYNSPLHF.

V gene TRBV5-1 combines with J gene TRBJ2-7; D is possibly TRBD2 (5 bases). Germline values: CDR1 SGHRS, CDR2 YFSETQ. The CDR3 covers 13 residues. V dropped 4 bases and J dropped 3 bases, with 11 bases sitting between them. For the CDR3, the DNA is TGCGCCAGCAGCCTGGACTTGTTCTACGAGCAGTACTTC. Its translation is CASSLDLFYEQYF.

On this clone: The sample contains more than one DNA sequence encoding this CDR3. The chain joins TRBV5-1 to TRBJ2-5; 7 bases match TRBD1. The CDR3 is made up of 14 amino acids. V was pared by 4 bases and J by 2 bases, with 5 bases of the junction left unmatched. Germline CDR1 reads SGHRS; CDR2 reads YFSETQ. The CDR3 DNA is TGCGCCAGCAGCCCGGGGACAGCTCAAGAGACCCAGTACTTC. Its translation: CASSPGTAQETQYF.

This clone has only one observation. This rearrangement joins TRBV5-1 to TRBJ2-5; a weak D match, TRBD2 (5 bases). The CDR3 length is 14 residues. Trimming took 2 bases from V and 4 from J, leaving 12 bases between them. From germline, CDR1 is SGHRS and CDR2 YFSETQ. The CDR3 spells CASSFNGGRETQYF. The CDR3 DNA follows: TGCGCCAGCAGCTTCAACGGAGGCAGAGAGACCCAGTACTTC.

This clone showed up just once. The sample carries other DNA sequences with the same CDR3. The V call is TRBV5-1, the J call TRBJ2-5; TRBD2 is a possible D gene (6 bases). CDR1 is SGHRS, CDR2 YFSETQ, per germline. Trimming shortened V by 0 bases and J by 1 base, and 7 bases separated the two germline ends. The CDR3 is 14 amino acids. The CDR3 reads CASSLGRGQETQYF. The CDR3 DNA sequence: TGCGCCAGCAGCTTGGGGCGGGGCCAAGAGACCCAGTACTTC.

This clone occurred a few times. The chain links TRBV29-1 to TRBJ1-4, with 8 bases aligning to TRBD1. V lost 7 bases and J lost 4; bases outside the gene matches: 8. CDR1 and CDR2 from the germline V gene are SQVTM and ANQGSEA. The CDR3 covers 14 residues. The chain's CDR3 is CSGRGTGRNEKLFF. The CDR3 DNA is TGCAGCGGGCGGGGGACAGGACGTAATGAAAAACTGTTTTTT.

The chain carries TRBV12-5 and TRBJ2-3, with TRBD2 identical over 9 bases. The CDR3 extends over 15 amino acids. CDR1 is LGHNT and CDR2 is FRNRAP in the germline V gene. Germline trimming cut 2 bases from V and 3 bases from J; bases unmatched to any gene: 3. CDR3 sequence reads: CASGLSSGVTDTQYF. For the CDR3, the DNA is TGTGCTAGTGGTTTGTCTAGCGGGGTGACAGATACGCAGTATTTT.

V gene TRBV5-6 combines with J gene TRBJ1-5; D is unresolved. Germline V gene sequence: CDR1 SGHDT, CDR2 YYEEEE. The CDR3 runs to 15 residues. V shed 2 bases and J shed 0 bases, with 9 bases lying between them. The CDR3 region has the DNA TGTGCCAGCAGCTTTGGTACAGTTAGCAATCAGCCCCAGCATTTT. Protein sequence: CASSFGTVSNQPQHF.

This clone was detected once. The rearrangement joins TRBV7-8 to TRBJ2-1, with TRBD1 matching over 7 bases. V dropped 5 bases and J dropped 0; count of bases not matched to a gene: 7. The CDR3 covers 16 residues. Germline CDR1 SGHVS, CDR2 FQNEAQ. CDR3 sequence: CASSPVQGSSYNEQFF. The DNA for the CDR3 is TGTGCCAGCAGCCCCGTACAGGGGAGCTCCTACAATGAGCAGTTCTTC.

V gene TRBV10-1 combines with J gene TRBJ2-3; 8 nucleotides agree with TRBD2. The CDR3 is 17 residues long. V lost 2 bases, J lost 0 bases, and 7 bases stayed unmatched. From germline, CDR1 is WNHNN and CDR2 SYGVQD (reference sequence). The CDR3, as DNA: TGCGCCAGCAGTGAGGTCGGCGGGGGGACTAGCACAGATACGCAGTATTTT. Translating it yields CASSEVGGGTSTDTQYF.

As for this clone: At the DNA level, this CDR3 is encoded by other sequences in the same sample as well. This sequence joins TRBV6-1 and TRBJ2-3, with D perhaps matching TRBD1 (6 bases). The CDR3 consists of 17 residues. Trimming stripped 2 bases from V and 2 bases from J, with 17 bases between. From germline, CDR1 is MNHNS and CDR2 SASEGT. The CDR3 DNA follows: TGTGCCAGCAGTGAATGGGGGCCGAAGGTCTCCACAGATACGCAGTATTTT. Translated: CASSEWGPKVSTDTQYF.

This chain connects TRBV15 to TRBJ1-2, with TRBD1 matching over 7 bases. V trimming: 0 bases; J trimming: 5 bases; junction bases outside the gene matches: 6. CDR3 length: 15 residues. Per the germline V gene, CDR1 is LNHNV and CDR2 is YYDKDF (reference sequence). CDR3 in amino acids: CATSRDRAGGYGYTF. Here the CDR3 DNA reads TGTGCCACCAGCAGAGATCGGGCAGGGGGGTATGGCTACACCTTC.

The rearrangement uses TRBV10-3 and TRBJ2-3; possibly TRBD2 for D (5 bases). V was cut by 10 bases and J by 0 bases, with 17 bases left in between. This CDR3 has 15 residues. Germline CDR1 ENHRY, CDR2 SYGVKD. The CDR3 region has the DNA TGTGCCACTTCGGGCCTAGCTCAGAGCACAGATACGCAGTATTTT. Translated, it gives CATSGLAQSTDTQYF.

This clone was detected once. The rearrangement joins TRBV19 to TRBJ2-5, with D tentatively TRBD2 (5 bases). Germline assignment: CDR1 LNHDA and CDR2 SQIVND (reference sequence). Trimming pared 6 bases from V and 4 bases from J, leaving 18 bases between. This CDR3 comprises 15 residues. The CDR3 DNA sequence: TGTGCCAGTAGCCCCTCCTACGGGGTAAGAGAGACCCAGTACTTC. Translated: CASSPSYGVRETQYF.

The CDR3 bases are TGTGCCAGCAGTCCCCCGGGGGGCGGGGGTGAAAAACTGTTTTTT. The encoded protein is CASSPPGGGGEKLFF. The chain joins TRBV2 to TRBJ1-4; a weak D match, TRBD1 (6 bases). The length of the CDR3 is 15 residues. Germline-derived CDR1 and CDR2 are SNHLY and FYNNEI. V shed 5 bases and J shed 7 bases, with 17 bases lying between them.

The chain recombines TRBV21-1 with TRBJ2-2; the DNA was not used to check the table's D call, TRBD2. TRBV21-1 is a documented pseudogene. CDR3 length: 17 amino acids. CDR3 residues: CASRRTSGGPETGELFF. CDR3 bases: TGTGCCAGCCGGCGGACTAGCGGGGGGCCGGAGACCGGGGAGCTGTTTTTT.

This rearrangement joins TRBV11-2 to TRBJ2-7, with 7 bases that match TRBD2. Germline CDR1 reads SGHAT; CDR2 reads FQNNGV. Germline trimming cut 4 bases from V and 2 bases from J; bases unmatched to any gene: 5. This CDR3 region has 14 residues. The DNA for the CDR3 is TGTGCCAGCAGCTCCTCTAGCGGAGCCTACGAGCAGTACTTC. This codes for CASSSSSGAYEQYF.